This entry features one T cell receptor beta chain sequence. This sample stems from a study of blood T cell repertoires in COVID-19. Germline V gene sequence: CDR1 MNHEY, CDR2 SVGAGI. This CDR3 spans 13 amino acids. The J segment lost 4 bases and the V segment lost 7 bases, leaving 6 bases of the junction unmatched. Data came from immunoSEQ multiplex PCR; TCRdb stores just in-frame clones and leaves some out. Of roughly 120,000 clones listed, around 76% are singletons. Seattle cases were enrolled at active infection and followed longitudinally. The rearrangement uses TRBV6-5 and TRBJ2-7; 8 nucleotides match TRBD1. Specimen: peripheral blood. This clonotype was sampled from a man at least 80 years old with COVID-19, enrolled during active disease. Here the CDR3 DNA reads TGTGCCAGCAAGGCAGGGGGCTTGTACGAGCAGTACTTC. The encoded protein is CASKAGGLYEQYF.